A single sample gave rise to the 24 T cell receptor beta chains below, sequenced in a study of blood T cells in healthy people across ages. With a J-beta primer mix and a sample-barcoded 5' primer, a second PCR ran 7 to 11 cycles. One entry per CDR3 protein, called by TCRdb with MiXCR from the 5' RACE reads. The sample shows about 800,000 distinct CDR3 sequences, roughly 25% of them seen only once. Another study also made use of these data, one on T cells of mothers and their children.

The specimen sequenced was blood. All receptors come from a boy between 10 and 17 years old in good health.

This clonotype was seen a few times. This chain joins TRBV20-1 and TRBJ2-1, with TRBD1 matching over 10 bases. There are 17 residues in the CDR3. Germline values: CDR1 DFQATT, CDR2 SNEGSKA (reference sequence). The ends lost 1 base at V and 10 bases at J; junction bases unmatched: 16. The CDR3 is CSARVKHSGQGPGEQFF. CDR3 DNA sequence: TGCAGTGCTAGAGTTAAACATTCGGGACAGGGGCCCGGGGAGCAGTTCTTC.

The chain uses TRBV19 and TRBJ1-1; possible D gene TRBD1, 6 bases. V lost 5 bases, J lost 5 bases, and 15 bases lay in between. The CDR3 runs 14 residues. Germline CDR1 reads LNHDA; CDR2 reads SQIVND (reference sequence). CDR3 in DNA: TGTGCCAGTAGTCCCCACAGGGTTGGGACTGAAGCTTTCTTT. This encodes CASSPHRVGTEAFF.

This chain joins TRBV10-3 and TRBJ1-5; D remains ambiguous. Germline V gene sequence: CDR1 ENHRY, CDR2 SYGVKD. V was pared by 2 bases and J by 0 bases, with 14 bases between. The CDR3 spans 17 residues. CDR3: CAISEGVSGLSNQPQHF. The DNA for the CDR3 is TGTGCCATCAGTGAGGGGGTGTCAGGTCTTAGCAATCAGCCCCAGCATTTT.

The CDR3 nucleotides read TGTGCCAGCAGTTTTGGGGACAGGGACTACGAGCAGTACTTC. This codes for CASSFGDRDYEQYF. The rearrangement links TRBV28 to TRBJ2-7; 9 bases agree with TRBD1. Germline loops: CDR1 MDHEN, CDR2 SYDVKM. J was trimmed by 3 bases and V by 3 bases; bases with no gene match: 3. This CDR3 has 14 residues.

J is TRBJ2-5 and V is TRBV3-1, with 8 bases lining up with TRBD2. CDR3 length: 17 residues. Per germline, CDR1 LGHDT and CDR2 YNNKEL (reference sequence). V was clipped by 0 bases and J by 1 base; unmatched bases: 7. The CDR3 here is CASSQEGSGGLQETQYF. CDR3 sequence (DNA): TGTGCCAGCAGCCAAGAGGGGAGCGGGGGCCTCCAAGAGACCCAGTACTTC.

This sequence joins TRBV14 and TRBJ1-2; maybe TRBD1 (5 bases). This CDR3 has 15 amino acids. Germline V gene sequence: CDR1 SGHDN, CDR2 FVKESK. Trimming removed 1 base at V and 4 bases at J, with 13 bases between. The CDR3 region has the DNA TGTGCCAGCAGCCAAGTGTCCGGGGGGACCTATGGCTACACCTTC. Translation: CASSQVSGGTYGYTF.

This clonotype was detected ten times or more. The gene calls are TRBV6-6 and TRBJ1-5; D might be TRBD1 (6 bases). Germline V gene data show CDR1 as MNHNY and CDR2 as SVGAGI (reference sequence). The CDR3 contains 14 residues. V was clipped by 6 bases and J by 0 bases, with 9 bases between them. The CDR3 here is CASRQGYSNQPQHF. DNA for the CDR3: TGTGCCAGCAGACAGGGCTATAGCAATCAGCCCCAGCATTTT.

This clonotype was observed a few times. This chain links TRBV20-1 with TRBJ2-5; 12 bases fit TRBD1. CDR3 length equals 15 residues. V shed 6 bases and J 12 bases; nucleotides not matched to a gene: 17. Germline CDR1 DFQATT, CDR2 SNEGSKA (reference sequence). The CDR3 nucleotides read TGCAGTGCCCAGAGGCGGGACAGGGGGCTCCCAGCGGAGTACTTC. Its translation is CSAQRRDRGLPAEYF.

This clonotype was seen more than once but under ten times. The V call is TRBV7-2, the J call TRBJ2-2; D remains ambiguous. Germline CDR1 SGHTA, CDR2 FQGNSA. V lost 1 base and J 6 bases, leaving 9 bases between the germline ends. The CDR3 is 14 residues long. This CDR3 reads CASSLVQLSGELFF. DNA for the CDR3: TGTGCCAGCAGCTTAGTCCAGCTTTCCGGGGAGCTGTTTTTT.

This clonotype has a count of ten or more. The chain carries TRBV6-2 or TRBV6-3 and TRBJ2-1; 9 positions match TRBD2. J was trimmed by 0 bases and V by 8 bases; bases with no gene match: 2. The germline CDR1 and CDR2 sequences are MNHEY and SVGEGT. This CDR3 has 14 amino acids. The CDR3 bases are TGTGCCAGCGCAGCGGGAGGCTCCTACAATGAGCAGTTCTTC. Its translation is CASAAGGSYNEQFF.

The CDR3 DNA follows: TGCGCCAGCAGCTCCGATCCCCGGGGGTGGAACACTGAAGCTTTCTTT. Translating gives CASSSDPRGWNTEAFF. J is TRBJ1-1 and V is TRBV5-1, with D perhaps TRBD1 (5 bases). V lost 3 bases, J lost 1 base, and 16 bases lay in between. Germline V gives CDR1 SGHRS, CDR2 YFSETQ. The CDR3 sequence is 16 residues long.

This rearrangement joins TRBV20-1 to TRBJ2-5; unclear D gene. Judging by the DNA end, TRBJ2-7 fits better; the J call may be wrong. CDR3 length equals 13 residues. The germline gives CDR1 DFQATT, CDR2 SNEGSKA (reference sequence). The CDR3 loop is CSASSVVGYEQYF. CDR3 DNA: TGCAGTGCTAGTTCCGTCGTGGGCTACGAGCAGTACTTC.

This clonotype occurred a few times. J is TRBJ2-4 and V is TRBV30, with D perhaps TRBD1 (5 bases). The germline V gene encodes CDR1 GTSNPN and CDR2 SVGIG (reference sequence). This CDR3 region has 15 residues. The V end lost 3 bases, the J end lost 2 bases, and 14 bases lay between the germline ends. CDR3 sequence reads: CAWSYGRVPKNIQYF. The CDR3 bases are TGTGCCTGGAGCTACGGCAGGGTCCCCAAAAACATTCAGTACTTC.

The chain links TRBV4-3 to TRBJ2-1; TRBD2 matches at 9 bases. CDR1 is LGHNA and CDR2 is YSLEER in the germline V gene. V shed 0 bases and J 10 bases; nucleotides not matched to a gene: 7. The CDR3 extends over 15 amino acids. The CDR3 sequence: CASSQDRRGGREQFF. The CDR3 DNA follows: TGCGCCAGCAGCCAAGATCGGCGGGGGGGCAGGGAGCAGTTCTTC.

The chain carries TRBV7-9 and TRBJ1-1; no clear D gene. From germline, CDR1 is SEHNR and CDR2 FQNEAQ (reference sequence). This CDR3 contains 14 residues. Trimming removed 4 bases from V and 1 base from J, with 10 bases in between. The CDR3 here is CASSSRNKNTEAFF. For the CDR3, the DNA is TGTGCCAGCAGCTCGCGTAACAAGAACACTGAAGCTTTCTTT.

This chain's CDR3 is CASNDPRETQYF. CDR3 DNA: TGTGCCAGCAACGACCCCAGGGAGACCCAGTACTTC. V and J are TRBV7-2 and TRBJ2-1; no firm D call. The tail of the sequence fits TRBJ2-5 better, so the J call may be wrong. The CDR3 consists of 12 residues. The germline V gene has CDR1 SGHTA and CDR2 FQGNSA.

The chain is built from TRBV12-5 and TRBJ2-5; 9 positions match TRBD1. The CDR3 runs 15 residues. Per germline, CDR1 LGHNT and CDR2 FRNRAP. After removal of 5 bases from V and 4 bases from J, the junction contained 8 bases not matched to a gene. In nucleotides, the CDR3 is TGTGCTAGTGGTCGTGGGACAGGGTCAGCAGAGACCCAGTACTTC. This sequence encodes CASGRGTGSAETQYF.

This rearrangement joins TRBV30 to TRBJ2-1; D unresolved. The V gene lost 0 bases and the J gene lost 4 bases, with 7 bases spanning the gap. The CDR3 has 13 amino acids. Per germline, CDR1 GTSNPN and CDR2 SVGIG (reference sequence). As DNA, the CDR3 is TGTGCCTGGAGTGTACTACAGTACAATGAGCAGTTCTTC. Protein sequence: CAWSVLQYNEQFF. The variable domain in full, completed from reference TRBV30 and TRBJ2-1, reads SQTIHQWPATLVQPVGSPLSLECTVEGTSNPNLYWYRQAAGRGLQLLFYSVGIGQISSEVPQNLSASRPQDRQFILSSKKLLLSDSGFYLCAWSVLQYNEQFFGPGTRLTVL.

The chain links TRBV12-3 or TRBV12-4 to TRBJ1-5; D is possibly TRBD1 (6 bases). This CDR3 spans 15 amino acids. The germline V and J ends were trimmed by 6 bases and 2 bases, with 14 bases remaining between them. The DNA of the CDR3 is TGTGCCAGCAGCCAGCAGGGGATAGGCAATCAGCCCCAGCATTTT. It is translated as CASSQQGIGNQPQHF.

V usage is TRBV29-1 and J usage is TRBJ1-2; D unclear. CDR1 is SQVTM and CDR2 is ANQGSEA in the germline V gene. The length of the CDR3 is 12 residues. Trimming took off 5 bases at V and 1 base at J, with 8 bases between the two ends. The CDR3, as DNA: TGCAGCGTTAATACGGATAACTATGGCTACACCTTC. Translation gives CSVNTDNYGYTF.

This clonotype turned up a few times. The V gene is TRBV5-5, the J gene TRBJ2-4; D is perhaps TRBD1 or TRBD2 (5 bases each). V lost 2 bases, J lost 8 bases, and 11 bases lay in between. This CDR3 comprises 13 residues. Germline values: CDR1 SGHKS, CDR2 YYEKEE (reference sequence). CDR3 amino acids: CASSFGAGYIQYF. CDR3 in DNA: TGTGCCAGCAGCTTTGGGGCGGGTTACATTCAGTACTTC.

This clonotype appeared a few times. The chain links TRBV27 to TRBJ1-4, with a tentative D call TRBD1 (5 bases). Trimming shortened V by 5 bases and J by 6 bases, and 13 bases separated the two germline ends. CDR1 is MNHEY, CDR2 SMNVEV, per germline (reference sequence). This CDR3 is built from 14 residues. Here the CDR3 DNA reads TGTGCCAGCAGTCCCGGGGCAGGGCATGAAAAACTGTTTTTT. This codes for CASSPGAGHEKLFF.

This sequence joins TRBV28 and TRBJ2-5, with unresolved D. The closer fit of TRBJ2-7 to the DNA end suggests the J call may be wrong. The CDR3 loop spans 15 amino acids. CDR1 and CDR2 (germline): MDHEN, SYDVKM. CDR3 nucleotide sequence: TGTGCCAGCAGTTTAAGTCTGACCCCCTCCTACGAGCAGTACTTC. It is translated as CASSLSLTPSYEQYF.

This clonotype was counted between two and nine times. The CDR3 sequence: CASSPRRLALNTGELFF. The CDR3 DNA is TGTGCCAGCAGCCCCAGGCGACTAGCGCTAAACACCGGGGAGCTGTTTTTT. The J gene is TRBJ2-2, the V gene TRBV12-3 or TRBV12-4; the match to TRBD2 covers 8 bases. V lost 6 bases and J lost 2; bases outside the gene matches: 11. The CDR3 is 17 residues long.